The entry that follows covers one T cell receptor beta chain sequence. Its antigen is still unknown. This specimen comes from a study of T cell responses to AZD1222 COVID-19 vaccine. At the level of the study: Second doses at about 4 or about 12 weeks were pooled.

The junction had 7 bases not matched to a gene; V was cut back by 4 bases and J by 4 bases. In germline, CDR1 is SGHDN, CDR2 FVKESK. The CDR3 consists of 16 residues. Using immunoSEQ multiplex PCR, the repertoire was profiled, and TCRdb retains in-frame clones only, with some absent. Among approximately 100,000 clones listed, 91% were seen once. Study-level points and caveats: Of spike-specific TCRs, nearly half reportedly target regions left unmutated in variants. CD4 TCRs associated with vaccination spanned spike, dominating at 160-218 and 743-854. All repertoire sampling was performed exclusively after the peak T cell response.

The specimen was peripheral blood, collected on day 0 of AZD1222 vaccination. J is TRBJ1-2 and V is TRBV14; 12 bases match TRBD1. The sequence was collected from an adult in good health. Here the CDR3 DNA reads TGTGCCAGCAGCCGTCCCGGGACAGGGGGCGTCTATGGCTACACCTTC. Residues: CASSRPGTGGVYGYTF. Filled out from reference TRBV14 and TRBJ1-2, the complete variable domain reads EAGVTQFPSHSVIEKGQTVTLRCDPISGHDNLYWYRRVMGKEIKFLLHFVKESKQDESGMPNNRFLAERTGGTYSTLKVQPAELEDSGVYFCASSRPGTGGVYGYTFGSGTRLTVV.